This TCR beta chain was found in a study of T-cell memory formation after mild COVID-19. TCRdb used MiXCR to reprocess the 5' RACE reads, holding one entry per CDR3 protein. Of around 200,000 distinct CDR3 sequences listed, roughly 18% are singletons. This clonotype showed up just a few times. What it recognizes is unknown. Whole-study results and caveats: Of the contracting clones, CD4+ ones lay mainly in CM and EM, and CD8+ ones in EMRA. A second wave expanding day 15 to 37 was CD4+-biased; contracting clones were balanced. Unconfirmed was the SARS-CoV-2 specificity of second-wave clones that peaked on day 37.

Germline V gene lookup returns CDR1 SEHNR and CDR2 FQNEAQ (reference sequence). The V end was cut by 1 base, the J end by 5 bases, with 12 bases between. The CDR3 sequence is 15 residues long. V usage is TRBV7-9 and J usage is TRBJ2-1, with a possible D match to TRBD2 (5 bases). The TCR comes from a man between 18 and 29 years old who had mild COVID-19 (a few samples of this study predate the infection). Cell type and time point are not known. What was sequenced was PBMCs or a T cell subset sorted from them (not recorded which). The CDR3 nucleotides are TGTGCCAGCAGCTTAGTACTGGGGAGTAACAATGAGCAGTTCTTC. It yields the protein CASSLVLGSNNEQFF. Complete variable domain (other parts from reference TRBV7-9 and TRBJ2-1): DTGVSQNPRHKITKRGQNVTFRCDPISEHNRLYWYRQTLGQGPEFLTYFQNEAQLEKSRLLSDRFSAERPKGSFSTLEIQRTEQGDSAMYLCASSLVLGSNNEQFFGPGTRLTVL.